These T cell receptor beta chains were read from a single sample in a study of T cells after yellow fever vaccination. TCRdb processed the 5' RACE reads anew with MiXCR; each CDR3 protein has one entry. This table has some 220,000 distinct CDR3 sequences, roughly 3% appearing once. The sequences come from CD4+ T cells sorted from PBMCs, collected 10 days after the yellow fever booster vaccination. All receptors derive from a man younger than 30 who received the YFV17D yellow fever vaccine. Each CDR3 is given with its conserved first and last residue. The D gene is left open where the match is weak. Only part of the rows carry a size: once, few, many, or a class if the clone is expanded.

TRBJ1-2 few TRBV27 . CASSSPGHSVKGYTF TGTGCCAGCAGTTCCCCGGGGCACAGTGTTAAGGGCTACACCTTC
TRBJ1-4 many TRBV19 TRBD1 CASSIVEGAEEKLFF TGTGCCAGTAGTATCGTAGAGGGGGCGGAAGAAAAACTGTTTTTT
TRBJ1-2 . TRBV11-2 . CASSPTAAGGYTF TGTGCCAGCAGTCCGACAGCCGCGGGTGGCTACACCTTC
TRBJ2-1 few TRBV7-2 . CASVGGDEQFF TGTGCCAGCGTAGGAGGGGATGAGCAGTTCTTC
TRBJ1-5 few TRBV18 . CASSPDSINQPQHF TGTGCCAGCTCACCCGACAGTATCAATCAGCCCCAGCATTTT
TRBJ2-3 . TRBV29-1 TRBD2 CSVATTSGVLNTQYF TGCAGCGTTGCTACGACTAGCGGAGTTCTGAATACGCAGTATTTT
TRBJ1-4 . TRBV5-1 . CASSLGGGNTNEKLFF TGCGCCAGCAGCTTGGGTGGAGGGAACACTAATGAAAAACTGTTTTTT
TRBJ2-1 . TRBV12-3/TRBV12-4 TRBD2 CASSPYAGGSYNEQFF TGTGCCAGCAGCCCCTACGCGGGGGGTTCCTACAATGAGCAGTTCTTC
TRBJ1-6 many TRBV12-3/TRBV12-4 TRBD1 CASKGTGTSPLHF TGTGCCAGCAAAGGGACAGGGACTTCACCCCTCCACTTT
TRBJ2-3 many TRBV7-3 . CASSRVGGTDTQYF TGTGCCAGCAGCCGCGTGGGGGGCACAGATACGCAGTATTTT
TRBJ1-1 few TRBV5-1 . CASSFHATENTEAFF TGCGCCAGCAGCTTCCACGCGACAGAGAACACTGAAGCTTTCTTT
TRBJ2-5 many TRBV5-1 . CASSLIPGQETQYF TGCGCCAGCAGCTTGATACCGGGCCAAGAGACCCAGTACTTC
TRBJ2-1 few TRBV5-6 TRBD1 CASSLVTGADSYNEQFF TGTGCCAGCAGCTTGGTTACAGGGGCAGACTCCTACAATGAGCAGTTCTTC
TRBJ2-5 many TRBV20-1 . CSAGGRSLETQYF TGCAGTGCTGGGGGACGTAGCCTGGAGACCCAGTACTTC
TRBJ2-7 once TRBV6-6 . CASRNWGPEEQYF TGTGCCAGCAGGAACTGGGGACCTGAGGAGCAGTACTTC
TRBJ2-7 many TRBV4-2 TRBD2 CASSQESGRAQYF TGTGCCAGCAGCCAAGAGAGCGGGAGGGCGCAGTACTTC
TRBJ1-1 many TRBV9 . CASSAQPGMTGNTEAFF TGTGCCAGCAGCGCCCAGCCCGGGATGACGGGGAACACTGAAGCTTTCTTT
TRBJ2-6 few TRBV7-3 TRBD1 CASSSGTGGSGANVLTF TGTGCCAGCAGCTCCGGGACAGGGGGGTCTGGGGCCAACGTCCTGACTTTC
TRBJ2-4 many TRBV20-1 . CSANKNGVLGIQYF TGCAGTGCTAACAAAAACGGGGTGCTGGGCATTCAGTACTTC
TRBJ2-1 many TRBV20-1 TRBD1 CSARDSGRGRRNEQFF TGCAGTGCTAGAGATAGTGGCAGGGGGCGGCGTAATGAGCAGTTCTTC
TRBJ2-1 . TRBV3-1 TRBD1 CASSPSGTGTYNEQFF TGTGCCAGCAGCCCCTCCGGGACAGGCACCTACAATGAGCAGTTCTTC
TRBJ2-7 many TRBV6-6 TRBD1 CASSFTRDRGREYF TGTGCCAGCAGTTTCACCCGGGACAGGGGACGCGAGTACTTC
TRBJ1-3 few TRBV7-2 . CASSLGSGLRTIYF TGTGCCAGCAGCTTAGGGAGTGGGTTGCGCACCATATATTTT
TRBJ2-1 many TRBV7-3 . CASSSTANNEQFF TGTGCCAGCAGCTCGACAGCGAACAATGAGCAGTTCTTC
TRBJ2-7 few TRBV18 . CATAESSYEQYF TGTGCCACGGCGGAAAGCTCCTACGAGCAGTACTTC
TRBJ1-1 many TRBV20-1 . CSARDQEGLNTEAFF TGCAGTGCTAGAGATCAGGAGGGACTGAACACTGAAGCTTTCTTT
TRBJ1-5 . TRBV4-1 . CASSQRTSRQPQHF TGCGCCAGCAGCCAACGGACCTCCAGGCAGCCCCAGCATTTT
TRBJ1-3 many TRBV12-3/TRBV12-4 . CASSSNVGNTIYF TGTGCCAGCAGTTCCAACGTGGGAAACACCATATATTTT
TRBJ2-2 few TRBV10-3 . CAISGKQETGELFF TGTGCCATCAGCGGGAAGCAGGAAACCGGGGAGCTGTTTTTT
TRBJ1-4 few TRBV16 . CASSQSEKLFF TGTGCCAGCAGCCAGAGTGAAAAACTGTTTTTT
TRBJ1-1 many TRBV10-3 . CASRLQNTEAFF TGTGCCAGTAGACTACAGAACACTGAAGCTTTCTTT
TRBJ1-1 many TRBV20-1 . CRPVDFTHPMNTEAFF TGCAGGCCCGTGGACTTCACACATCCCATGAACACTGAAGCTTTCTTT
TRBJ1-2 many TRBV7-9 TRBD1 CASSLGDRGLGYTF TGTGCCAGCAGCTTAGGGGACAGGGGGCTTGGCTACACCTTC
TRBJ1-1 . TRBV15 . CATSTPGHQNTEAFF TGTGCCACCAGCACTCCGGGACACCAGAACACTGAAGCTTTCTTT
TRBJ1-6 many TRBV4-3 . CASSLYWGPPNNSPLHF TGCGCCAGCAGCCTCTACTGGGGCCCGCCTAATAATTCACCCCTCCACTTT
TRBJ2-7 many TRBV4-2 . CASSQEIRWGGTYEQYF TGTGCCAGCAGCCAAGAAATTAGGTGGGGTGGGACCTACGAGCAGTACTTC
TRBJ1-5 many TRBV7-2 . CASSPGPNSNQPQHF TGTGCCAGCAGCCCGGGCCCCAATAGCAATCAGCCCCAGCATTTT
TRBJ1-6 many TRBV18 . CASSQSTQSSPLHF TGTGCCAGCTCGCAATCTACCCAATCTTCACCCCTCCACTTT